This passage covers 23 T cell receptor beta chains from one sample sequenced in a study of T cell repertoires in cytomegalovirus infection. One entry per CDR3 protein, called by TCRdb with MiXCR from the reads. Among 200,000 or so distinct CDR3 sequences listed, approximately 28% were seen once. Sequencing was carried out using PBMCs. The receptors originated from a human donor in good health (CMV status not recorded). Some clones in this sample may be carry-over from other donors' samples.

The gene calls are TRBV29-1 and TRBJ1-2; D possibly corresponds to TRBD1 (6 bases). Deletions cut 6 bases from V and 1 base from J, with 12 bases between. This CDR3 has 13 amino acids. Germline V gene lookup returns CDR1 SQVTM and CDR2 ANQGSEA. The DNA for the CDR3 is TGCAGCGTGCTGACAGGCGGTAACTATGGCTACACCTTC. Translation gives CSVLTGGNYGYTF.

Concerning this clonotype itself: One end of the junction is discordant with germline, which a read error may explain. The CDR3 protein is CASSNANDGFRGGYTF. CDR3 bases: TGTGCCAGCAGCAACGCAAATGACGGTTTTCGGGGAGGCTACACCTTC. The rearrangement uses TRBV4-1 and TRBJ1-2; D unclear. CDR1 and CDR2 from the germline V gene are MGHRA and YSYEKL. The CDR3 has 16 residues.

This clonotype has at least ten counts. The chain couples TRBV7-2 to TRBJ1-4, with unresolved D. Germline V lookup: CDR1 SGHTA, CDR2 FQGNSA. CDR3 length: 12 residues. V lost 4 bases, J lost 10 bases, and 10 bases lay in between. CDR3 DNA: TGTGCCAGCAGCTACGCCTCAGGAAAACTGTTTTTT. It yields the protein CASSYASGKLFF.

J is TRBJ1-2 and V is TRBV7-6, with TRBD1 matching 11 bases. CDR1 and CDR2 (germline): SGHVS, FNYEAQ. The CDR3 loop spans 13 amino acids. J was trimmed by 8 bases and V by 4 bases; bases with no gene match: 3. CDR3 bases: TGTGCCAGCAGCTGGGACAGGGGGAGCGGCTACACCTTC. It encodes CASSWDRGSGYTF.

The chain couples TRBV3-1 to TRBJ1-1; TRBD1 might be the D (5 bases). CDR1 is LGHDT, CDR2 YNNKEL, per germline (reference sequence). The V end was cut by 0 bases, the J end by 5 bases, with 10 bases between. This CDR3 has 14 residues. Written as DNA, the CDR3 is TGTGCCAGCAGCCAAGATAATAGGGGTACTGAAGCTTTCTTT. Its protein product is CASSQDNRGTEAFF.

The chain joins TRBV5-1 to TRBJ1-1; no reliable D call. The ends were cut back, 7 bases at V and 5 bases at J, with 18 bases in the middle. The CDR3 is 14 residues long. Germline CDR1 and CDR2: SGHRS and YFSETQ. Here the CDR3 DNA reads TGCGCCAGCGGACGCTGGGAGGGAATGACTGAAGCTTTCTTT. As protein: CASGRWEGMTEAFF.

This clonotype was observed a handful of times. CDR3: CASSPLAGGSYEQYF. CDR3 nucleotides: TGTGCCAGCAGCCCCCTAGCGGGGGGTTCCTACGAGCAGTACTTC. This chain connects TRBV7-2 to TRBJ2-7; 11 nucleotides align to TRBD2. Unmatched junction bases numbered 4, after V lost 5 bases and J lost 1 base. Germline V gene data show CDR1 as SGHTA and CDR2 as FQGNSA. The CDR3 consists of 15 residues.

V usage is TRBV12-3 or TRBV12-4 and J usage is TRBJ2-3, with D possibly being TRBD2 (7 bases). V was cut by 7 bases and J by 0 bases, with 14 bases left in between. CDR3 length: 15 amino acids. The CDR3: CASTQEGGSTDTQYF. CDR3 DNA: TGTGCCAGCACCCAGGAGGGGGGGAGCACAGATACGCAGTATTTT.

V is TRBV7-3 and J is TRBJ2-5; 7 bases match TRBD1. The CDR3 is 14 amino acids. Germline CDR1 reads SGHTA; CDR2 reads FQGTGA. The V gene end was trimmed by 5 bases and the J gene end by 4 bases; junction bases not matched to a gene: 7. The CDR3 DNA reads as TGTGCCAGCAGCCGGACAGGCCTTCGAGAGACCCAGTACTTC. Translating gives CASSRTGLRETQYF.

The genes are TRBV7-6 and TRBJ2-7; D might be TRBD1 (6 bases). V lost 6 bases and J 3 bases, leaving 12 bases between the germline ends. This CDR3 comprises 13 residues. The germline gives CDR1 SGHVS, CDR2 FNYEAQ. The CDR3 spells CASSWTAIYEQYF. In DNA form, the CDR3 reads TGTGCCAGCAGTTGGACAGCGATCTACGAGCAGTACTTC.

This rearrangement joins TRBV6-6 to TRBJ2-2; 10 bases align to TRBD2. Losses at the gene ends were 6 bases for V and 4 bases for J; bases not matched to a gene: 5. The CDR3 is 15 residues long. Germline V lookup: CDR1 MNHNY, CDR2 SVGAGI (reference sequence). DNA for the CDR3: TGTGCCAGCAGACTGAGCGGGGGGGTCACCGGGGAGCTGTTTTTT. Protein: CASRLSGGVTGELFF.

This clonotype came up a few times. V usage is TRBV4-1 and J usage is TRBJ2-1; D possibly corresponds to TRBD2 (5 bases). Trimming pared 5 bases from V and 0 bases from J, leaving 14 bases between. The CDR3 spans 16 residues. Germline loops: CDR1 MGHRA, CDR2 YSYEKL. The CDR3 DNA follows: TGCGCCAGCAGCTTAGAGGGCAGGAGCTCCTACAATGAGCAGTTCTTC. Translated: CASSLEGRSSYNEQFF.

There are a few counts of this clonotype. The CDR3 region is CSALQVGQTSRETEAFF. Here the CDR3 DNA reads TGCAGCGCCCTCCAAGTCGGGCAGACCTCGAGGGAGACTGAAGCTTTCTTT. This chain connects TRBV29-1 to TRBJ1-1, with unresolved D. The germline V gene encodes CDR1 SQVTM and CDR2 ANQGSEA. V shed 7 bases and J shed 5 bases, with 29 bases lying between them. This CDR3 has 17 residues.

This clonotype was detected only once. This CDR3 reads CASSPQDYGYTF. The CDR3 DNA follows: TGTGCCAGCAGCCCACAGGACTATGGCTACACCTTC. The rearrangement uses TRBV9 and TRBJ1-2; D may be TRBD1 (5 bases). Trimming shortened V by 4 bases and J by 3 bases, and 7 bases separated the two germline ends. Germline values: CDR1 SGDLS, CDR2 YYNGEE. CDR3 length: 12 amino acids.

The chain carries TRBV5-4 and TRBJ2-2, with TRBD2 as a possible D gene (6 bases). The V gene's germline CDR1 is SGHNT and CDR2 YYREEE (reference sequence). The CDR3 covers 16 residues. The germline V and J ends were trimmed by 5 bases and 6 bases, with 20 bases remaining between them. Here the CDR3 reads CASRGGSGPGAGELFF. The CDR3, as DNA: TGTGCCAGCAGGGGTGGTAGCGGACCTGGCGCCGGGGAGCTGTTTTTT. Variable domain in full (rest from reference TRBV5-4 and TRBJ2-2): ETGVTQSPTHLIKTRGQQVTLRCSSQSGHNTVSWYQQALGQGPQFIFQYYREEENGRGNFPPRFSGLQFPNYSSELNVNALELDDSALYLCASRGGSGPGAGELFFGEGSRLTVL.

A word on this clonotype: This CDR3 is missing its conserved last phenylalanine or tryptophan, likely due to a read error. The chain joins TRBV6-2 or TRBV6-3 to TRBJ1-2, with D uncertain. The V gene's germline CDR1 is MNHEY and CDR2 SVGEGT. Deletions cut 8 bases from V and 7 bases from J, with 26 bases between. There are 16 residues in the CDR3. The DNA for the CDR3 is TGTGCCAGCGGGGATACGGTAAACGGCCCGTTTGGTGGCTACACCTTA. Translated: CASGDTVNGPFGGYTL.

This clonotype was counted at least ten times. The chain recombines TRBV7-2 with TRBJ1-1; 10 nucleotides align to TRBD1. V lost 5 bases and J lost 0; bases outside the gene matches: 9. The CDR3 totals 17 residues. Germline CDR1 reads SGHTA; CDR2 reads FQGNSA. CDR3 region: CASSTRQGAKVNTEAFF. DNA of the CDR3: TGTGCCAGCAGCACCCGACAGGGGGCTAAGGTGAACACTGAAGCTTTCTTT.

On this clonotype itself: The junction departs from germline at one end; a sequencing error may be responsible. The chain joins TRBV4-1 to TRBJ1-5, with TRBD1 matching over 7 bases. The CDR3 runs 16 residues. Germline assignment: CDR1 MGHRA and CDR2 YSYEKL. For the CDR3, the DNA is TGCGCCAGCAGCCAAGCCGCAACAGGGGCTAATCGGCCCCAGCATTTT. Its protein product is CASSQAATGANRPQHF.

The rearrangement joins TRBV11-2 to TRBJ1-4, with D tentatively TRBD1 (5 bases). The germline V gene encodes CDR1 SGHAT and CDR2 FQNNGV. The CDR3 loop spans 16 amino acids. V was shortened by 4 bases and J by 6 bases, with 18 bases between the two germline ends. CDR3 coding DNA: TGTGCCAGCAGCTCTGCCGGGGGGATTTTGGATGAAAAACTGTTTTTT. This gives the protein CASSSAGGILDEKLFF.

This clonotype turned up a few times. The CDR3 is CSAGTGHGTDTQYF. CDR3 in DNA: TGCAGCGCCGGGACAGGTCATGGCACAGATACGCAGTATTTT. J is TRBJ2-3 and V is TRBV29-1; 8 nucleotides line up with TRBD1. V gave up 7 bases and J gave up 1 base; unmatched junction bases: 7. This CDR3 region has 14 residues. The germline V gene encodes CDR1 SQVTM and CDR2 ANQGSEA.

This chain joins TRBV14 and TRBJ2-1; D remains unclear. The germline gives CDR1 SGHDN, CDR2 FVKESK. The CDR3 totals 17 residues. Trimming pared 1 base from V and 5 bases from J, leaving 18 bases between. The CDR3 reads CASSQAKLKYDHNEQFF. The CDR3 nucleotides read TGTGCCAGCAGCCAAGCTAAACTAAAGTACGACCACAATGAGCAGTTCTTC.

The V call is TRBV7-2, the J call TRBJ1-1; a possible D gene is TRBD1 (5 bases). Germline V lookup: CDR1 SGHTA, CDR2 FQGNSA. The CDR3 runs 14 residues. With 1 base removed from V and 7 bases from J, the gap between germline ends came to 13 bases. This chain's CDR3 is CASSLGVGADEAFF. The CDR3 region has the DNA TGTGCCAGCAGCTTAGGGGTAGGGGCAGATGAAGCTTTCTTT.

The chain combines TRBV2 with TRBJ2-4, with D maybe TRBD1 (5 bases). Between the trimmed V and J ends, which lost 2 bases and 6 bases, there was a span of 11 bases. CDR3 length equals 14 residues. In germline, CDR1 is SNHLY, CDR2 FYNNEI. CDR3 sequence reads: CASSESRAVNIQYF. The DNA for the CDR3 is TGTGCCAGCAGTGAAAGCAGGGCGGTAAACATTCAGTACTTC.